This T cell receptor (beta chain) was obtained from a study of beta chain features in type 1 diabetes. Whole-study context: Patient and healthy donor groups were alike in age, gender and cell yields. Study-level results: The question of HLA type influencing TCRB rearrangement was one that remained unresolved here. Researchers reported that naive, central memory and Treg TCRB repertoires appeared more similar in patients than in healthy donors.

This clone appeared a few times. The antigen is undetermined. A sort by CD45RO/CCR7/CD25/CD127/CD95/CD27 yielded CD4+ naive, central memory, regulatory and stem cell-like memory cells. All of the isolated RNA was reverse transcribed, so expressed TCRB transcripts were sequenced. Method: immunoSEQ multiplex PCR; TCRdb's copy keeps in-frame clones and lacks some. The sample consists of approximately 400,000 clones, over 13% of them appearing once. Germline-derived CDR1 and CDR2 are MGHRA and YSYEKL. V was trimmed by 4 bases and J by 0 bases, leaving 16 bases between them. The CDR3 is 17 amino acids. This clonotype was sampled from a woman aged 18-29 years in good health. Sequenced: naive CD4+ T cells from blood. This sequence joins TRBV4-1 and TRBJ2-1; a possible D gene is TRBD2 (6 bases). The CDR3 DNA reads as TGCGCCAGCAGCCCGTTCGGGACTTCGAGCTCCTACAATGAGCAGTTCTTC. Protein: CASSPFGTSSSYNEQFF.